This TCR beta chain was found in a study of OX40 agonist ivuxolimab in advanced cancers. Study results and limitations: CD4+ and CD8+ T cells in blood underwent clonal expansion by week 6 at 0.1 to 3.0 mg/kg. The antigens recognized by the expanded peripheral T cells, that is their antigen specificity, were not determined.

The data were produced by immunoSEQ multiplex PCR, yet TCRdb's version contains in-frame clones alone and is incomplete. The sample consists of 65,000 to 95,000 clones, about 90% of them appearing once. Trimming pared 3 bases from V and 1 base from J, leaving 7 bases between. CDR3 size: 14 residues. From germline, CDR1 is MNHEY and CDR2 SMNVEV (reference sequence). Points on this clone: Its antigen is still unknown.

The chain employs TRBV27 and TRBJ2-1; D is undetermined. The receptor's source is an adult with an advanced solid tumor such as melanoma, head and neck, liver or kidney cancer. The material sequenced was CD4+ or CD8+ T cells sorted from blood, taken in a trial of the OX40 agonist ivuxolimab. This CDR3 reads CASSFLVSYNEQFF. CDR3 DNA: TGTGCCAGCAGTTTCTTAGTATCCTACAATGAGCAGTTCTTC.